The following is a T cell receptor (beta chain) sequence with its context. The count of this clonotype is one. Its antigen has not been determined. No qualities accompany the bases; no much larger clone lies one base away. The receptor library was made with 5' RACE. TCRdb records Illumina HiSeq 2000 as the sequencer. A universal primer binding site was introduced by template switching, and a unique molecular identifier was present in the final cDNA, enabling accurate counting of TCR cDNA molecules. Specific primers in the conserved constant-segment region were used to synthesize first-strand cDNA for the TCR alpha and beta chains. To control for contamination, every cDNA library was double barcoded, receiving both a SMART-Mk sample barcode and Illumina barcodes. TruSeq adapter sequences along with Illumina sample barcodes were introduced in two successive PCR steps. Sequencing of the TCR alpha and beta cDNA libraries was done on the Illumina HiSeq platform using custom primers. Under the source paper's analysis protocol: Raw reads were processed with MiGEC to extract unique molecular identifiers, and MiXCR was used to determine CDR3 positions. Recombination models were inferred per individual with the repgenHMM and IGoR tools using an EM algorithm. Shared clonotype analysis was performed with the tcR package in R, normalizing sharing by the product of cloneset sizes. To study raw recombination free of thymic and clonal selection effects, out-of-frame nonproductive sequences were analyzed. The raw public reads went through TCRdb reprocessing: fastp at Q25, MiXCR clone calling, in-frame beta chains kept. Each record represents a unique CDR3 protein, reported with the most common genes and DNA among its rows. TCRdb's processing, not the authors', yielded these V and J calls. The sample yields 460,000 or so distinct CDR3 sequences; 14% were counted once. In total, the top ten clones hold roughly 0.5% of the sample.

This entry comes from a study of identical twins (dated by TCRdb to the mid-2010s). A note on the overall study: TCR alpha and beta repertoires from monozygotic twins, unrelated adults of various ages and cord blood were deep-sequenced to test whether fetal clonotypes persist. To rule out contamination, replicate twin experiments were performed at different times with different library preparation protocols. What the authors observed across the whole study: The excess sharing between twins in beta out-of-frame sequences was weaker because fewer shared sequences reduced the signal-to-noise ratio. Conclusions relied on cross-sectional statistical analysis, since the same donors could not be followed over many years. Compared with coincidental sharing between unrelated individuals, out-of-frame TCR alpha sequences shared between twins had an excess of sequences with low generation probability. Fewer insertions were carried by abundant cord blood beta clonotypes, a similar but weaker trend appeared in young adult naive repertoires, and no such trend appeared in memory repertoires. In monozygotic twins, recombination models systematically underestimated out-of-frame TCR alpha sharing, but the models matched the sharing seen between unrelated individuals. Zero-insertion analyses could be partly confounded by invariant T cells such as MAIT and iNKT, although diverse VJ usage argued against such confounding for most clonotypes.

V is clipped by 4 bases and J by 1 base, and the sequence between their germline boundaries is 6 bases long. From its cysteine to its phenylalanine, the CDR3 spans 13 amino acids. Of the read, only the CDR3 DNA is kept; its 39 bases are in frame from base 1. Looking up the germline V gene (reference sequence) yields CDR1 SEHNR and CDR2 FQNEAQ. All donors were healthy Caucasians. Three pairs of female monozygotic twins, all aged roughly 18 to 29 years, made up the twin cohort. Positive isolation kits from Invitrogen were used to isolate the CD4+ and CD8+ T cell populations. In addition, the sample was reused for a study of yellow fever vaccine responses in identical twins. Per the second study: The T cell response to vaccination in identical twins was reported by the authors to appear partly convergent and partly personalized. Focusing on identical twins, the study followed the T cell clones that responded to the vaccine, and did so with precision.

This chain is built from TRBV7-9 and TRBJ2-3; the D gene is perhaps TRBD1, on 6 matching bases. Sequenced: CD4+ T cells sorted from blood. The sequence derives from a woman younger than 30 in good health. Here is the DNA: TGTGCCAGCAGCTGGACAGGCACAGATACGCAGTATTTT. This encodes CASSWTGTDTQYF.